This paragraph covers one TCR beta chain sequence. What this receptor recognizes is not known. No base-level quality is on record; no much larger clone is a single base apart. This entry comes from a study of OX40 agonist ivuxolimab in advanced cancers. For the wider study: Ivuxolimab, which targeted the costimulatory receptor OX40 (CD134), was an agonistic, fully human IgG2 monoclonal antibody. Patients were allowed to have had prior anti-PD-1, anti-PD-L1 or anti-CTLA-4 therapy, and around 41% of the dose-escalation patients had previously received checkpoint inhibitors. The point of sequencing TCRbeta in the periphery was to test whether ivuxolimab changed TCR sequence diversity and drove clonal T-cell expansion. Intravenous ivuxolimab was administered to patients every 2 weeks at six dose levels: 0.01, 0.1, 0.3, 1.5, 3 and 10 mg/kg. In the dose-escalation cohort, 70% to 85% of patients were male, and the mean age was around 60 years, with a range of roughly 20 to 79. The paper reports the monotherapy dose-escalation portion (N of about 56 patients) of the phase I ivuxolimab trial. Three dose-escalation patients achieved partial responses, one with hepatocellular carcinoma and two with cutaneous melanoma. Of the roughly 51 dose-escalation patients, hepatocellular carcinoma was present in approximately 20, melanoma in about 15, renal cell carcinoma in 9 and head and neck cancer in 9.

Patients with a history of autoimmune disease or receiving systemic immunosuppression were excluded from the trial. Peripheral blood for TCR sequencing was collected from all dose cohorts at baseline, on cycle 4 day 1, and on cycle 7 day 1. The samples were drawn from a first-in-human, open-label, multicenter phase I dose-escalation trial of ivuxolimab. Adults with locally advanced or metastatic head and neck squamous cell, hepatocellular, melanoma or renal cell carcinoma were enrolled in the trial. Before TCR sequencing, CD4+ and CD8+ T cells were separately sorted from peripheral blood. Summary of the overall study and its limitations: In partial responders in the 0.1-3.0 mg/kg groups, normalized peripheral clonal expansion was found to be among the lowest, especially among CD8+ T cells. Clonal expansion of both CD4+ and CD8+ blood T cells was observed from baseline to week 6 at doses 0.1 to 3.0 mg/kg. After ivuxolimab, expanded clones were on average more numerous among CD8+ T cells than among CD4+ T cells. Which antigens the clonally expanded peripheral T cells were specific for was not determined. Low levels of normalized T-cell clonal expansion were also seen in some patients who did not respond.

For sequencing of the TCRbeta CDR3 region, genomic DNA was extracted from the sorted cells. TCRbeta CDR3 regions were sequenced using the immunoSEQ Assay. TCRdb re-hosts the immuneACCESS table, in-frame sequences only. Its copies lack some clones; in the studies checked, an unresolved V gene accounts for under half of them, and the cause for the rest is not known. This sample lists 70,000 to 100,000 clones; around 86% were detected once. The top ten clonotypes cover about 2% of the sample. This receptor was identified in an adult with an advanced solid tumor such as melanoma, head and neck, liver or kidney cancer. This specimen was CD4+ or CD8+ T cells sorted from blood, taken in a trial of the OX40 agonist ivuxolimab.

The base sequence is TGTGCCAGCTCACCTCAGGGGTATGGGTACGAGCAGTACTTC. Its translation is CASSPQGYGYEQYF. The V and J genes are TRBV18 and TRBJ2-7, and TRBD1 may be the D gene, going by 6 matching bases. Sequences KGHSH (CDR1) and LQKENI (CDR2) are obtained from the germline V gene. V drops 3 bases and J drops 4 bases, leaving 13 bases in between. From cysteine to phenylalanine, the CDR3 is 14 amino acids long. Only the CDR3 DNA stays, 42 bases, in frame from base 1.